This T cell receptor beta chain was sequenced for a study of CD8+ T cells in alopecia areata. Study background: Tofacitinib therapy lasting 6 to 18 months was followed by 6 months off drug.

Extracted from the samples, RNA was reverse transcribed into cDNA to serve as the sequencing template. Sequenced by immunoSEQ multiplex PCR; TCRdb stores in-frame clones only, minus some. The sample shows 250,000 to 350,000 clones, roughly 63% of them seen only once. Treatment described: oral pan-JAK inhibitor, 5-10 mg twice daily. Alopecia areata patients gave lesional scalp punch biopsies and peripheral blood samples. This CDR3 is built from 13 residues. The ends were cut back, 5 bases at V and 7 bases at J, with 14 bases in the middle. Per the germline V gene, CDR1 is MNHEY and CDR2 is SVGAGI. A word on this clone: Its specificity is unknown.

Overall study findings and caveats: Between patients, shared TCR sequences were less clear than in mice. This was possibly due in part to HLA diversity in the patient population.

The sequences come from CD4+ T cells sorted from blood, collected at roughly week 52, from a patient treated with tofacitinib. The rearrangement uses TRBV6-5 and TRBJ1-2; D gene unclear. The origin of this receptor is a human donor with alopecia areata. The CDR3, as DNA: TGTGCCAGCAGTGAAGCTGTGCGGTCTGGCTACACCTTC. It is translated as CASSEAVRSGYTF.